Listed below are T cell receptor beta chains from one sample, sequenced in a study of T cell changes during pregnancy in multiple sclerosis. TCRdb keeps only in-frame clones here, not all; method: immunoSEQ multiplex PCR. The table records some 60,000 clones, 80% to 95% of them present only once. The sample here was peripheral blood, taken in the third trimester of pregnancy. The receptors shown here come from a female donor in good health, enrolled as a control in a pregnancy study. The CDR3 runs from the conserved cysteine through the conserved F or W. The D gene is left open where the match is weak. For some rows the clone size is stated as once, few or many, or as a class when expanded; others skip it.

v_gene	abundance	d_gene	j_gene	CDR3nt	CDR3aa
TRBV19	NA	TRBD1	TRBJ1-5	TGTGCCAGTAGTATCCCCAGGGGGAGAGATCAGCCCCAGCATTTT	CASSIPRGRDQPQHF
TRBV9	NA	TRBD1	TRBJ2-1	TGTGCCAGCAGCGCCCAACAGGGGCCGTACAATGAGCAGTTCTTC	CASSAQQGPYNEQFF
TRBV5-5	NA	TRBD1	TRBJ1-4	TGTGCCAGCAGCCCTCTTCCCGGGACAGATGAAAAACTGTTTTTT	CASSPLPGTDEKLFF
TRBV9	NA	TRBD2	TRBJ2-4	TGTGCCAGCAGCGAACCGGGACTAGCGGAAAACATTCAGTACTTC	CASSEPGLAENIQYF
TRBV25-1	once	NA	TRBJ1-2	TGTGCCAGCAGTGAACGGGACACTAACTATGGCTACACCTTC	CASSERDTNYGYTF
TRBV7-2	NA	NA	TRBJ2-7	TGTGCCAGCAGCGATTCCTTTGGCCGGGTCGAGCAGTACTTC	CASSDSFGRVEQYF
TRBV25-1	NA	TRBD1	TRBJ1-2	TGTGCCAGCAGTGAGCAGGGGGTGAGCTATGGCTACACCTTC	CASSEQGVSYGYTF
TRBV11-2	NA	TRBD2	TRBJ2-1	TGTGCCAGCAGTAGACCCCCGGGACTAGCGGGAATATTTGACAATGAGCAGTTCTTC	CASSRPPGLAGIFDNEQFF
TRBV6-5	few	TRBD1	TRBJ1-5	TGTGCCAGCAGTTACCTGCAGGGGGGTCAGCCCCAGCATTTT	CASSYLQGGQPQHF
TRBV7-2	NA	NA	TRBJ1-1	TGTGCCAGCAGCTTAGGAACAGGTTTGACTTTAGGAGCTTTCTTT	CASSLGTGLTLGAFF
TRBV7-9	NA	TRBD2	TRBJ2-7	TGTGCCAGCAGCTTGAGCGGGAGGACTTCCTACGAGCAGTACTTC	CASSLSGRTSYEQYF
TRBV14	NA	NA	TRBJ2-3	TGTGCCAGCAGCTCCAGTAAGGTGGAGAAGTATTTT	CASSSSKVEKYF
TRBV29-1	NA	NA	TRBJ1-5	TGCAGCGTTCGACAGGGCAATCAGCCCCAGCATTTT	CSVRQGNQPQHF
TRBV7-2	NA	NA	TRBJ1-4	TGTGCCAGCAGCTTAGGCGGTTTTAATGAAAAACTGTTTTTT	CASSLGGFNEKLFF
TRBV9	NA	TRBD1	TRBJ1-2	TGTGCCAGCAGCACGGGACAGCCAACTATCTACACCTTC	CASSTGQPTIYTF
TRBV27	NA	NA	TRBJ2-1	TGTGCCAGCAGCCCGGGGGAATACTACAATGAGCAGTTCTTC	CASSPGEYYNEQFF
TRBV4-1	NA	TRBD1	TRBJ1-4	TGCGCCAGCAGCAATGGACAGGGAGGCACTAATGAAAAACTGTTTTTT	CASSNGQGGTNEKLFF
TRBV30	NA	TRBD1	TRBJ1-5	TGTGCCTGGAGGTCCGGGGGGGGACATGCCGACAGGGTACCCTCAAGTATTCAGCCCCAGCATTTT	CAWRSGGGHADRVPSSIQPQHF
TRBV11-2	NA	NA	TRBJ1-1	TGTGCCAGCAGCTTAGGCAGGGTAGGCACTGAAGCTTTCTTT	CASSLGRVGTEAFF
TRBV11-2	NA	TRBD2	TRBJ2-1	TGTGCCAGCAGGGCTAGCGGGAGGAGGGTTCACAATGAGCAGTTCTTC	CASRASGRRVHNEQFF
TRBV29-1	NA	TRBD1	TRBJ1-3	TGCAGCGTTCCGGGACAGGGGGCTTCCAACACTGGAAACACCATATATTTT	CSVPGQGASNTGNTIYF
TRBV7-7	NA	TRBD2	TRBJ2-1	TGTGCCAGCAGCTCCTTTCTAGCGGGAGTTGGAGATGAGCAGTTCTTC	CASSSFLAGVGDEQFF
TRBV19	NA	NA	TRBJ2-3	TGTGCCAGTAGTATCCGGACTACCACAGATACGCAGTATTTT	CASSIRTTTDTQYF
TRBV12-5	NA	TRBD1	TRBJ2-7	TGTGCTAGTGGAGAAGGACAGGGACATTTTACCTACGAGCAGTACTTC	CASGEGQGHFTYEQYF
TRBV4-1	NA	NA	TRBJ1-2	TGCGCCAGCAGCCCAGTTCAGGCTTCTAACTATGGCTACACCTTC	CASSPVQASNYGYTF
TRBV18	NA	TRBD1	TRBJ2-7	TGTGCCAGCTCACCATTGCCGGGACAGCTTTACGAGCAGTACTTC	CASSPLPGQLYEQYF
TRBV2	NA	NA	TRBJ1-5	TGTGCCAGCAGTGCCTTCGGGTCAGGGGATCAGCCCCAGCATTTT	CASSAFGSGDQPQHF
TRBV10-3	NA	NA	TRBJ1-1	TGTGCCATCAACACCCTTAACAGGGTCGCTGAAGCTTTCTTT	CAINTLNRVAEAFF
TRBV4-3	NA	NA	TRBJ2-3	TGCGCCAGCAGCCCTCGGGGTAGTCCAGATACGCAGTATTTT	CASSPRGSPDTQYF
TRBV2	NA	NA	TRBJ1-2	TGTGCCAGCACCAGTGGTCTACAGGGTCTTAACTATGGCTACACCTTC	CASTSGLQGLNYGYTF
TRBV30	NA	NA	TRBJ2-7	TGTGCCTGGAGTACCTCTTTACAGGGAACCGAGCAGTACTTC	CAWSTSLQGTEQYF
TRBV6-1	NA	TRBD1	TRBJ1-4	TGTGCCAGCAGACGGACAGGGGTCGACGGAAAACTGTTTTTT	CASRRTGVDGKLFF
TRBV6-5	NA	TRBD1	TRBJ1-5	TGTGCCAGCAGGGAAAACAGGGGGCCTCAGCCCCAGCATTTT	CASRENRGPQPQHF
TRBV30	NA	TRBD1	TRBJ2-7	TGTGCCTGGACCCCAGGGGGCTCCTACGAGCAGTACTTC	CAWTPGGSYEQYF
TRBV7-9	NA	TRBD1	TRBJ1-1	TGTGCCAGCAGCTTAGAAACAGGGGGGGCCACTGAAGCTTTCTTT	CASSLETGGATEAFF
TRBV4-3	NA	TRBD1	TRBJ2-2	TGCGCCAGCAGCCAAGACGGGACAGGGTATACCGGGGAGCTGTTTTTT	CASSQDGTGYTGELFF
TRBV27	few	TRBD2	TRBJ2-7	TGTGCCAGCAGGCAGACTAGCCACGAGCAGTACTTC	CASRQTSHEQYF
TRBV5-5	NA	TRBD2	TRBJ2-7	TGTGCCAGCAGCTCCCGACTAGCTCCGGGCGAGCAGTACTTC	CASSSRLAPGEQYF
TRBV7-2	few	NA	TRBJ2-7	TGTGCCAGCAGCTTAGGCGGACAGTCCTACGAGCAGTACTTC	CASSLGGQSYEQYF
TRBV7-2	NA	NA	TRBJ1-4	TGTGCCAGCAGCAGCGTTCAGTTTAATGAAAAACTGTTTTTT	CASSSVQFNEKLFF
TRBV29-1	NA	NA	TRBJ1-1	TGCAGCGTTGACTCAGGTTATACTGAAGCTTTCTTT	CSVDSGYTEAFF
TRBV16	NA	NA	TRBJ1-2	TGTGCCAGCAGCCGAGCGCTGGATTATGGCTACACCTTC	CASSRALDYGYTF
TRBV6-1	few	NA	TRBJ1-3	TGTGCCAGCTCCCCCCAAGCCGAGGCTGGAAACACCATATATTTT	CASSPQAEAGNTIYF
TRBV2	NA	NA	TRBJ2-3	TGTGCCAGCAAATCTCAGACGACAAGCACAGATACGCAGTATTTT	CASKSQTTSTDTQYF
TRBV7-2	NA	NA	TRBJ1-5	TGTGCCAGCAGCCCCGTTGGGGGGGGTAATCAGCCCCAGCATTTT	CASSPVGGGNQPQHF
TRBV11-3	NA	NA	TRBJ2-1	TGTGCCAGCAGCTTGAGCTCCTACAATGAGCAGTTCTTC	CASSLSSYNEQFF
TRBV6-5	NA	TRBD1	TRBJ2-5	TGTGCCAGCACTTCGACAGGGGGCGCGGAGACCCAGTACTTC	CASTSTGGAETQYF
TRBV9	once	NA	TRBJ1-1	TGTGCCAGCAGCGTAGCGATTGCGGGGCCTGAAGCTTTCTTT	CASSVAIAGPEAFF
TRBV7-9	once	NA	TRBJ2-3	TGTGCCAGCACCGACACGGGACTCACGGCGGGTACGCAGTATTTT	CASTDTGLTAGTQYF
TRBV18	NA	NA	TRBJ2-1	TGTGCCAGCTCACCTCCAACAGCTCATGAGCAGTTCTTC	CASSPPTAHEQFF
TRBV5-1	NA	TRBD1	TRBJ2-7	TGCGCCAGCAGATCGACAGGGGGGACCTACGAGCAGTACTTC	CASRSTGGTYEQYF
TRBV6-6	once	TRBD1	TRBJ2-7	TGTGCCAGCAGCCTCGCCACCGGGACAGTACTATACGAGCAGTACTTC	CASSLATGTVLYEQYF
TRBV6-5	NA	NA	TRBJ2-1	TGTGCCGTGGGGGGCGGGAGTATCTACAATGAGCAGTTCTTC	CAVGGGSIYNEQFF
TRBV7-9	NA	NA	TRBJ2-7	TGTGCCAGCAGCTTCAGGACAGCACCCTACGAGCAGTACTTC	CASSFRTAPYEQYF
TRBV19	NA	TRBD1	TRBJ1-2	TGTGCCAGTAGTTTCGACAGGGCTCGCTATGGCTACACCTTC	CASSFDRARYGYTF
TRBV5-6	NA	NA	TRBJ1-2	TGTGCCAGCAGCGTACAGGGTCCTTTC	CASSVQGPF
TRBV4-1	NA	TRBD2	TRBJ2-5	TGCGCCAGCAGCTCGGGACTAGCGGGGGGGCAGGAGACCCAGTACTTC	CASSSGLAGGQETQYF